Listed here are 25 T cell receptor beta chains from one sample, sequenced in a study of T cells in tumors after PD-1 blockade. Sequencing used immunoSEQ multiplex PCR; TCRdb keeps in-frame clones, though not all of them. The sample contains 11,000 to 15,000 clones, around four fifths of which appear only once. Specimen: PBMCs, collected after anti-PD-1 treatment. Receptors originate from a human donor with basal cell carcinoma.

The rearrangement uses TRBV5-1 and TRBJ2-7; TRBD1 matches at 7 bases. Germline trimming cut 4 bases from V and 5 bases from J; bases unmatched to any gene: 9. Germline values: CDR1 SGHRS, CDR2 YFSETQ. This CDR3 has 14 residues. CDR3 nucleotide sequence: TGCGCCAGCAGCCAACTAGTCCAGGGGGACGAGCAGTACTTC. Protein sequence: CASSQLVQGDEQYF.

The chain couples TRBV30 to TRBJ1-2; D is possibly TRBD1 (5 bases). The CDR3 spans 12 residues. Trimming left V 5 bases short and J 2 bases short, with 9 bases between. Germline V gives CDR1 GTSNPN, CDR2 SVGIG (reference sequence). The CDR3 bases are TGTGCCTGGTTACAGGAAAACTATGGCTACACCTTC. Translated: CAWLQENYGYTF.

This chain joins TRBV5-6 and TRBJ1-5; D unclear. The CDR3 covers 15 residues. V was pared by 0 bases and J by 2 bases, with 9 bases between. Germline lookup yields CDR1 SGHDT and CDR2 YYEEEE. CDR3 bases: TGTGCCAGCAGCTTGGGATCGCTGGGCAATCAGCCCCAGCATTTT. It translates to CASSLGSLGNQPQHF.

The rearrangement joins TRBV3-1 (or the pseudogene TRBV3-2) to TRBJ2-1; TRBD1 aligns across 8 bases. Trimming cost V 4 bases and J 10 bases; bases outside gene matches: 6. CDR3 size: 13 residues. Germline values: CDR1 LGHDT, CDR2 YNNKEL (reference sequence). In DNA form, the CDR3 reads TGTGCCAGCAGCCCTCAGGGGGCGGGCGAGCAGTTCTTC. Protein product: CASSPQGAGEQFF.

V usage is TRBV7-8 and J usage is TRBJ2-7; 10 bases are shared with TRBD2. This CDR3 comprises 16 residues. Per the germline V gene, CDR1 is SGHVS and CDR2 is FQNEAQ. J lost 3 bases, V lost 4 bases, and 9 bases had no gene match. CDR3 loop: CASSYSGTSAFYEQYF. The CDR3 nucleotides are TGTGCCAGCAGCTACTCCGGGACTAGCGCCTTCTACGAGCAGTACTTC.

The chain uses TRBV30 and TRBJ1-2; TRBD1 agrees at 7 bases. Germline V lookup: CDR1 GTSNPN, CDR2 SVGIG (reference sequence). The CDR3 has 14 residues. With V trimmed by 7 bases and J by 4 bases, 12 bases remained unmatched. CDR3 nucleotide sequence: TGTGCCTACACTCAGGGGGGACGGATCTATGGCTACACCTTC. Residues: CAYTQGGRIYGYTF. Together with reference TRBV30 and TRBJ1-2, the CDR3 gives the full variable domain: SQTIHQWPATLVQPVGSPLSLECTVEGTSNPNLYWYRQAAGRGLQLLFYSVGIGQISSEVPQNLSASRPQDRQFILSSKKLLLSDSGFYLCAYTQGGRIYGYTFGSGTRLTVV.

This clone was seen a handful of times. This chain joins TRBV6-2 or TRBV6-3 and TRBJ2-7; D is ambiguous. Trimming stripped 6 bases from V and 1 base from J, with 22 bases between. CDR1 MNHEY and CDR2 SVGEGT come from the germline V gene. CDR3 length: 17 residues. The CDR3 DNA sequence: TGTGCCAGCAGCACCCAAAAACCAACGAGCCTGTCCTACGAGCAGTACTTC. It codes for CASSTQKPTSLSYEQYF.

J is TRBJ1-2 and V is TRBV7-2, with TRBD1 as a possible D gene (5 bases). The length of the CDR3 is 14 residues. Trimming removed 5 bases at V and 3 bases at J, with 13 bases between. CDR1 SGHTA and CDR2 FQGNSA come from the germline V gene. DNA for the CDR3: TGTGCCAGCAGCGACCAGGGATGGGACTATGGCTACACCTTC. It is translated as CASSDQGWDYGYTF.

This chain joins TRBV19 and TRBJ1-1; D gene unclear. Germline V lookup: CDR1 LNHDA, CDR2 SQIVND (reference sequence). The CDR3 runs 13 residues. V dropped 2 bases and J dropped 0 bases, with 4 bases sitting between them. CDR3 coding DNA: TGTGCCAGTAGTATACTGTTGAACACTGAAGCTTTCTTT. Translated, it gives CASSILLNTEAFF.

This chain connects TRBV27 to TRBJ1-1; D not certain. Between the trimmed V and J ends, which lost 1 base and 1 base, there was a span of 4 bases. The CDR3 loop spans 13 amino acids. Germline V gene lookup returns CDR1 MNHEY and CDR2 SMNVEV (reference sequence). CDR3 residues: CASSLYGNTEAFF. Here the CDR3 DNA reads TGTGCCAGCAGTTTATATGGGAACACTGAAGCTTTCTTT.

V is TRBV6-6 and J is TRBJ1-2; no definite D call. The CDR3 has 13 residues. Germline lookup yields CDR1 MNHNY and CDR2 SVGAGI (reference sequence). The V gene lost 0 bases and the J gene lost 11 bases, with 13 bases spanning the gap. CDR3 in amino acids: CASSYSILRGYTF. The CDR3 DNA reads TGTGCCAGCAGTTACTCGATACTTAGAGGGTACACCTTC.

J is TRBJ2-7 and V is TRBV30, with 9 bases that match TRBD1. Germline assignment: CDR1 GTSNPN and CDR2 SVGIG (reference sequence). The V gene end was trimmed by 2 bases and the J gene end by 2 bases; junction bases not matched to a gene: 7. This CDR3 region has 15 residues. The CDR3 is CAWSFWDRVAYEQYF. CDR3 nucleotides: TGTGCCTGGAGTTTTTGGGACAGGGTCGCCTACGAGCAGTACTTC.

The CDR3 bases are TGTGCCAGCTCATACGGACTAGCAGGCAACACCGGGGAGCTGTTTTTT. Amino acids: CASSYGLAGNTGELFF. The chain links TRBV18 to TRBJ2-2, with 8 bases that match TRBD2. With 5 bases clipped from V and 2 bases from J, the junction kept 7 bases outside the gene matches. The CDR3 has 16 amino acids. In germline, CDR1 is KGHSH, CDR2 LQKENI.

The chain combines TRBV5-1 with TRBJ1-5; the D gene is possibly TRBD1 (5 bases). V was shortened by 2 bases and J by 4 bases, with 10 bases between the two germline ends. The CDR3 has 14 residues. Per germline, CDR1 SGHRS and CDR2 YFSETQ. CDR3 protein: CASSLDSFNQPQHF. CDR3 in DNA: TGCGCCAGCAGCTTAGACAGCTTTAATCAGCCCCAGCATTTT. Together with reference TRBV5-1 and TRBJ1-5, the CDR3 gives the full variable domain: KAGVTQTPRYLIKTRGQQVTLSCSPISGHRSVSWYQQTPGQGLQFLFEYFSETQRNKGNFPGRFSGRQFSNSRSEMNVSTLELGDSALYLCASSLDSFNQPQHFGDGTRLSIL.

In this sample, this clone turned up a few times. The rearrangement links TRBV19 to TRBJ2-2; 7 bases line up with TRBD1. This CDR3 contains 15 residues. CDR1 and CDR2 (germline): LNHDA, SQIVND (reference sequence). V dropped 4 bases and J dropped 4; count of bases not matched to a gene: 6. This CDR3 is CASSKGQHTTGELFF. The DNA for the CDR3 is TGTGCCAGTAGTAAGGGACAGCATACCACCGGGGAGCTGTTTTTT.

This chain connects TRBV5-4 to TRBJ1-1, with 8 bases lining up with TRBD1. Germline V gene lookup returns CDR1 SGHNT and CDR2 YYREEE (reference sequence). J was trimmed by 5 bases and V by 4 bases; bases with no gene match: 10. The CDR3 covers 15 residues. CDR3 in DNA: TGTGCCAGCAGCCTTCGCCAGGGGGCGCGAACTGAAGCTTTCTTT. This sequence encodes CASSLRQGARTEAFF.

V is TRBV27 and J is TRBJ2-5; a possible D gene is TRBD2 (5 bases). CDR1 is MNHEY, CDR2 SMNVEV, per germline (reference sequence). Trimming removed 0 bases from V and 3 bases from J, with 11 bases in between. The CDR3 has 15 amino acids. For the CDR3, the DNA is TGTGCCAGCAGTTTATCGAAGGAGGCCAAAGAGACCCAGTACTTC. It codes for CASSLSKEAKETQYF.

This clone was seen only once. The chain employs TRBV27 and TRBJ1-2; 7 bases map to TRBD1. The CDR3 consists of 14 residues. J gave up 4 bases and V 5 bases, and 7 bases lay outside the gene matches. Germline CDR1 MNHEY, CDR2 SMNVEV (reference sequence). In DNA form, the CDR3 reads TGTGCCAGCAGTCTCCAGGGGGAGCTCTATGGCTACACCTTC. This encodes CASSLQGELYGYTF.

The rearrangement links TRBV5-5 to TRBJ1-2; weak D call: TRBD1 (6 bases). The V and J ends lost 3 bases and 4 bases respectively, with 13 bases between them. Per germline, CDR1 SGHKS and CDR2 YYEKEE (reference sequence). The CDR3 consists of 14 residues. The CDR3 DNA reads TGTGCCAGCAGCTCCGGGACAAGATCCTATGGCTACACCTTC. Amino acids: CASSSGTRSYGYTF.

This chain uses TRBV28 with TRBJ2-3; unclear D gene. Germline V gives CDR1 MDHEN, CDR2 SYDVKM. The CDR3 sequence is 16 residues long. V was pared by 6 bases and J by 0 bases, with 16 bases between. CDR3 coding DNA: TGTGCCAGCAGCCCTCCGACACATTCTAGCACAGATACGCAGTATTTT. Its translation is CASSPPTHSSTDTQYF.

The J gene is TRBJ2-1, the V gene TRBV12-5; TRBD1 aligns across 7 bases. V dropped 0 bases and J dropped 13; count of bases not matched to a gene: 3. CDR3 length equals 12 residues. Germline loops: CDR1 LGHNT, CDR2 FRNRAP. CDR3 region: CASGLVSGGQFF. The DNA for the CDR3 is TGTGCTAGTGGTTTGGTTTCAGGGGGACAGTTCTTC.

The chain carries TRBV27 and TRBJ1-1; D might be TRBD1 (5 bases). The CDR3 spans 14 residues. Germline assignment: CDR1 MNHEY and CDR2 SMNVEV (reference sequence). V was clipped by 6 bases and J by 0 bases, with 11 bases between them. The CDR3 loop is CASSPRGMNTEAFF. DNA of the CDR3: TGTGCCAGCAGCCCACGGGGGATGAACACTGAAGCTTTCTTT.

This clone was counted a single time. This rearrangement joins TRBV27 to TRBJ1-4; D not certain. Germline lookup yields CDR1 MNHEY and CDR2 SMNVEV (reference sequence). The CDR3 spans 16 residues. Trimming took 8 bases from V and 0 from J, leaving 16 bases between them. CDR3 nucleotide sequence: TGTGCCAGCCGAGATATGGGCCGATCAACTAATGAAAAACTGTTTTTT. Translated: CASRDMGRSTNEKLFF.

The CDR3 loop is CASTHPSGGGGEQFF. CDR3 sequence (DNA): TGTGCCAGTACTCACCCTAGTGGGGGAGGGGGGGAGCAGTTCTTC. The chain is built from TRBV19 and TRBJ2-1; TRBD2 is a possible D gene (7 bases). Trimming pared 7 bases from V and 10 bases from J, leaving 23 bases between. The CDR3 loop spans 15 amino acids. Germline-derived CDR1 and CDR2 are LNHDA and SQIVND (reference sequence).

The V and J genes are TRBV18 and TRBJ1-1; possible D gene TRBD1, 5 bases. The CDR3 totals 16 residues. With 3 bases removed from V and 1 base from J, the gap between germline ends came to 15 bases. CDR1 is KGHSH, CDR2 LQKENI, per germline. The chain's CDR3 is CASSPSSGLWNTEAFF. The DNA of the CDR3 is TGTGCCAGCTCACCTTCCTCGGGACTCTGGAACACTGAAGCTTTCTTT.